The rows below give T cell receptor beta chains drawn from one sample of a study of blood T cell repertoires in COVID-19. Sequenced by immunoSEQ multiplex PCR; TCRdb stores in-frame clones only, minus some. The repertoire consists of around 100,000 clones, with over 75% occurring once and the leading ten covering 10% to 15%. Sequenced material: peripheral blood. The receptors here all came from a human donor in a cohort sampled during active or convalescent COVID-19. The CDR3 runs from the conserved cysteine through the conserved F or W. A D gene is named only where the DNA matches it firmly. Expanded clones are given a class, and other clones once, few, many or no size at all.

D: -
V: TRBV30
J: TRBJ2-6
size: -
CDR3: CAWAPGGANVLTF
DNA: TGTGCCTGGGCTCCGGGGGGGGCCAACGTCCTGACTTTC

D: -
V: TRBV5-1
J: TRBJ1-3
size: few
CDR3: CASSLGSSETNTIYF
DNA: TGCGCCAGCAGCTTGGGTTCGTCGGAGACAAACACCATATATTTT

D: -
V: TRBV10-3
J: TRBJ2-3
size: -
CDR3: CAISVGQGNTDTQYF
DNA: TGTGCCATCAGTGTCGGCCAGGGAAACACAGATACGCAGTATTTT

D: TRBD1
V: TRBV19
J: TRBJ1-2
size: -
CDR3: CASSMWYRDRVAGYTF
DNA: TGTGCCAGTAGTATGTGGTACCGGGACAGGGTCGCGGGCTACACCTTC

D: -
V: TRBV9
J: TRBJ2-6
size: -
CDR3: CASSVDGSGANVLTF
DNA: TGTGCCAGCAGCGTAGACGGCTCTGGGGCCAACGTCCTGACTTTC

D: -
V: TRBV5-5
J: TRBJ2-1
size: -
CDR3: CASSWVTAYNEQFF
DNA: TGTGCCAGCAGCTGGGTCACAGCCTACAATGAGCAGTTCTTC

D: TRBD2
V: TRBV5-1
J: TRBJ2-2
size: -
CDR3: CASSLLSGGATTGELFF
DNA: TGCGCCAGCAGCTTGCTTAGCGGGGGGGCCACCACCGGGGAGCTGTTTTTT

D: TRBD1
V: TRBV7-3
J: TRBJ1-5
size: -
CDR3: CASSSQGSNQPQHF
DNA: TGTGCCAGCAGTTCACAGGGGAGCAATCAGCCCCAGCATTTT

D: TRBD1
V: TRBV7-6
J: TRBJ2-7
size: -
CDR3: CASSFRTGVREQYF
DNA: TGTGCCAGCAGCTTTAGGACAGGGGTGAGGGAGCAGTACTTC

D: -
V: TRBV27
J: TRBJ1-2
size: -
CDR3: CASSLLGGILGYTF
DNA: TGTGCCAGCAGTTTACTCGGCGGGATTCTTGGCTACACCTTC

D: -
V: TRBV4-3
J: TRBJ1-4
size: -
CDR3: CASSQEYTTYEKLFF
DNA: TGCGCCAGCAGCCAAGAGTACACAACCTATGAAAAACTGTTTTTT

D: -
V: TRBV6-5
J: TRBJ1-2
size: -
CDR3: CASSSQGSGGYTF
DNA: TGTGCCAGCAGTTCTCAGGGATCCGGAGGCTACACCTTC

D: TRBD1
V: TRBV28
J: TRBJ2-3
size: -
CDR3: CASSAPGTGTDTQYF
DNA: TGTGCCAGCAGTGCCCCCGGGACAGGCACAGATACGCAGTATTTT

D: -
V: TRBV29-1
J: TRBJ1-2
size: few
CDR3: CSVERGYGYTF
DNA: TGCAGCGTTGAAAGGGGCTATGGCTACACCTTC

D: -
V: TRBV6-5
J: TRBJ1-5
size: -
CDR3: CASRRTGLSNQPQHF
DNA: TGTGCCAGCAGACGTACAGGGCTTAGCAATCAGCCCCAGCATTTT

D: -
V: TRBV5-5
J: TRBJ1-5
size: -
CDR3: CASSFHRVDQPQHF
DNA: TGTGCCAGCAGCTTCCACAGGGTGGATCAGCCCCAGCATTTT

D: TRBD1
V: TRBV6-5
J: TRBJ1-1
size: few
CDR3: CASRLDRANTEAFF
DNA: TGTGCCAGCAGGTTGGACAGGGCGAACACTGAAGCTTTCTTT

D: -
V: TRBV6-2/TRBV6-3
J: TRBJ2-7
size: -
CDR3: CASSYAERVVYEQYF
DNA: TGTGCCAGCAGTTACGCGGAGAGGGTTGTGTACGAGCAGTACTTC

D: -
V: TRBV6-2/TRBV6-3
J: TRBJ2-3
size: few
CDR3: CASSVRDTQYF
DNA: TGTGCCAGCAGCGTCAGGGATACGCAGTATTTT

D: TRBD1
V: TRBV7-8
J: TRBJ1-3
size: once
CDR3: CASSSGQGWDTIYF
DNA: TGTGCCAGCAGCTCGGGACAGGGCTGGGACACCATATATTTT

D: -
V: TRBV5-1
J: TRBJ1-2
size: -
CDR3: CASSPHFGGDYGYTF
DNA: TGCGCCAGCAGCCCACACTTTGGGGGGGACTATGGCTACACCTTC

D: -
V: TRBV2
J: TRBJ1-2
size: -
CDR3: CASTRRGDYGYTF
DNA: TGTGCCAGCACCCGACGGGGGGACTATGGCTACACCTTC

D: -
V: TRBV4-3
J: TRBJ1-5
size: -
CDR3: CASSQDFSQPQHF
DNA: TGCGCCAGCAGCCAAGATTTTAGCCAGCCCCAGCATTTT

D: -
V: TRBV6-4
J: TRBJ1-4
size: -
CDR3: CANNWTNEKLFF
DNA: TGTGCCAATAACTGGACAAATGAAAAACTGTTTTTT

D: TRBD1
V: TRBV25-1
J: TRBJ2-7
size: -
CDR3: CASSPRDRRGAQYF
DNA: TGTGCCAGCAGTCCGAGGGACAGGCGGGGCGCGCAGTACTTC